This entry concerns a single T cell receptor beta chain. This sample was taken from a study of tumor T cells in aggressive B-cell lymphoma. The CDR3 covers 14 residues. The germline V and J ends were trimmed by 0 bases and 6 bases, with 12 bases remaining between them. The germline CDR1 and CDR2 sequences are MNHEY and SMNVEV (reference sequence). Some clones are missing from TCRdb's copy, which holds only in-frame ones; the method was immunoSEQ multiplex PCR. This table holds some 7,900 clones, over 80% found once. Sample: tumor tissue. This sequence was found in an adult with diffuse large B cell lymphoma. V and J are TRBV27 and TRBJ2-7; TRBD2 might be the D (5 bases). The CDR3, as DNA: TGTGCCAGCAGTTTATCGAGGGCCCGGTCCGAGCAGTACTTC. Its translation: CASSLSRARSEQYF.